Each of the 30 T cell receptor beta chains below was sequenced from the same sample in a study of cytomegalovirus exposure and HLA in healthy donors. Primers: 60 Vbeta forward and 13 Jbeta reverse. Some clones are missing from TCRdb's copy, which holds only in-frame ones; the method was immunoSEQ multiplex PCR. The sample includes about 130,000 clones, roughly 78% of them seen just once. Source material: PBMCs. These receptor sequences come from a man aged 35 to 55 in good health and CMV-seropositive.

This clone has just a few counts. V is TRBV7-2 and J is TRBJ1-6, with a tentative D call TRBD1 (6 bases). The CDR3 is made up of 18 amino acids. Germline V gene data show CDR1 as SGHTA and CDR2 as FQGNSA. Trimming took 1 base from V and 0 from J, leaving 13 bases between them. CDR3 coding DNA: TGTGCCAGCAGCTTAGTAGGACAGAGTTACTCCTATAATTCACCCCTCCACTTT. Amino acids: CASSLVGQSYSYNSPLHF.

The chain has TRBV5-1 and TRBJ2-1, with 12 bases matching TRBD2. CDR3 length equals 17 residues. Germline V lookup: CDR1 SGHRS, CDR2 YFSETQ. J lost 7 bases, V lost 4 bases, and 12 bases had no gene match. The CDR3 DNA reads as TGCGCCAGCAGCCAAACTAGCGGGAGGACCGTAGGGAATGAGCAGTTCTTC. It yields the protein CASSQTSGRTVGNEQFF.

This chain joins TRBV19 and TRBJ1-4; D is unresolved. Per germline, CDR1 LNHDA and CDR2 SQIVND (reference sequence). The CDR3 runs 11 residues. Trimming removed 4 bases at V and 8 bases at J, with 5 bases between. The chain's CDR3 is CASSRREKLFF. CDR3 bases: TGTGCCAGTAGTAGGAGGGAAAAACTGTTTTTT.

This chain links TRBV7-6 with TRBJ2-1; 11 nucleotides match TRBD2. Germline-derived CDR1 and CDR2 are SGHVS and FNYEAQ. CDR3 length equals 15 residues. The ends lost 2 bases at V and 6 bases at J; junction bases unmatched: 3. CDR3 in DNA: TGTGCCAGCAGCTTAAGTAGCGGGAGGGCCAATGAGCAGTTCTTC. It yields the protein CASSLSSGRANEQFF.

The chain has TRBV5-1 and TRBJ1-1, with 10 bases aligning to TRBD1. V shed 4 bases, J shed 11 bases, and the junction held 8 bases outside the gene matches. This CDR3 comprises 13 residues. CDR1 and CDR2 (germline): SGHRS, YFSETQ. The CDR3: CASSTGQGIDAFF. CDR3 bases: TGCGCCAGCAGCACGGGACAGGGGATAGATGCTTTCTTT. Drawing the rest from reference TRBV5-1 and TRBJ1-1, the complete variable domain is KAGVTQTPRYLIKTRGQQVTLSCSPISGHRSVSWYQQTPGQGLQFLFEYFSETQRNKGNFPGRFSGRQFSNSRSEMNVSTLELGDSALYLCASSTGQGIDAFFGQGTRLTVV.

The chain links TRBV5-6 to TRBJ1-2; tentatively, D is TRBD1 (6 bases). V shed 4 bases and J shed 6 bases, with 19 bases lying between them. The CDR3 has 15 amino acids. Per germline, CDR1 SGHDT and CDR2 YYEEEE. The CDR3 sequence: CASSEPTGPQHGYTF. In DNA form, the CDR3 reads TGTGCCAGCAGCGAACCCACAGGGCCCCAGCATGGCTACACCTTC.

The V gene is TRBV9, the J gene TRBJ1-3, with 9 nucleotides matching TRBD1. This CDR3 has 16 amino acids. Germline CDR1 reads SGDLS; CDR2 reads YYNGEE. The V and J ends lost 3 bases and 4 bases, in that order; junction bases with no gene match: 8. CDR3 loop: CASSALQGARGNTIYF. DNA of the CDR3: TGTGCCAGCAGCGCCTTACAGGGGGCAAGGGGAAACACCATATATTTT.

This clone was recorded once. This chain links TRBV27 with TRBJ2-3; possibly TRBD2 for D (6 bases). The CDR3 covers 14 residues. CDR1 MNHEY and CDR2 SMNVEV come from the germline V gene (reference sequence). V lost 3 bases, J lost 5 bases, and 12 bases lay in between. The CDR3 is CASSFRTIGDTQYF. DNA for the CDR3: TGTGCCAGCAGTTTTAGGACTATAGGAGATACGCAGTATTTT.

This chain connects TRBV7-3 to TRBJ1-6; D unclear. V dropped 2 bases and J dropped 9 bases, with 11 bases sitting between them. CDR1 and CDR2 (germline): SGHTA, FQGTGA. This CDR3 region has 14 residues. This CDR3 reads CASSLFMRGSPLHF. CDR3 in DNA: TGTGCCAGCAGCTTATTTATGCGGGGTTCACCCCTCCACTTT.

The rearrangement links TRBV6-5 to TRBJ1-4; D not resolved. The CDR3 length is 13 residues. V lost 6 bases and J lost 0, with 5 bases in between. Germline V lookup: CDR1 MNHEY, CDR2 SVGAGI. The CDR3 DNA sequence: TGTGCCAGCAGGAGGTCAACTAATGAAAAACTGTTTTTT. Protein product: CASRRSTNEKLFF.

Points on this clone: This sample also contains other DNA sequences that code for the same CDR3. This sequence joins TRBV5-1 and TRBJ2-7, with D maybe TRBD2 (6 bases). V was trimmed by 4 bases and J by 4 bases, leaving 15 bases between them. CDR1 is SGHRS and CDR2 is YFSETQ in the germline V gene. The CDR3 sequence is 14 residues long. The CDR3 DNA sequence: TGCGCCAGCAGCCCCGGGACTCCGTCTTACGAGCAGTACTTC. This codes for CASSPGTPSYEQYF.

The chain employs TRBV20-1 and TRBJ2-1; weak D call: TRBD2 (5 bases). The CDR3 has 11 amino acids. The germline V and J ends were trimmed by 1 base and 10 bases, with 8 bases remaining between them. From germline, CDR1 is DFQATT and CDR2 SNEGSKA (reference sequence). The DNA for the CDR3 is TGCAGTGCTAGAGTGCAGCGGGAGCAGTTCTTC. This gives the protein CSARVQREQFF.

Remarks on this clone: At one boundary the junction diverges from the germline segment, which might be a read error. The V gene is TRBV7-9, the J gene TRBJ2-5, with 12 bases lining up with TRBD2. The J call may be faulty, since TRBJ2-7 better matches the DNA end. Germline-derived CDR1 and CDR2 are SEHNR and FQNEAQ (reference sequence). The CDR3 consists of 17 residues. The CDR3 DNA is TGTGCCAGCACCTTAATTCCCGGGACTAGCGGGCTCTACGAGCAGTACTTC. Protein product: CASTLIPGTSGLYEQYF.

The chain links TRBV11-2 to TRBJ1-2; 7 positions agree with TRBD1. The germline V gene encodes CDR1 SGHAT and CDR2 FQNNGV. This CDR3 has 15 residues. The junction had 6 bases not matched to a gene; V was cut back by 5 bases and J by 0 bases. The CDR3 loop reads CASSPTGTANYGYTF. For the CDR3, the DNA is TGTGCCAGCAGCCCCACCGGGACAGCTAACTATGGCTACACCTTC.

The chain joins TRBV11-2 to TRBJ2-7; 11 nucleotides line up with TRBD2. From germline, CDR1 is SGHAT and CDR2 FQNNGV. CDR3 length: 19 residues. The ends lost 3 bases at V and 2 bases at J; junction bases unmatched: 15. CDR3 amino acids: CASSFFPFRTSGQTYEQYF. The CDR3 DNA reads TGTGCCAGCAGCTTTTTCCCTTTCCGGACTAGCGGGCAGACCTACGAGCAGTACTTC.

The chain recombines TRBV6-1 with TRBJ2-7; 7 bases match TRBD2. The CDR3 sequence is 14 residues long. J gave up 6 bases and V 7 bases, and 12 bases lay outside the gene matches. CDR1 MNHNS and CDR2 SASEGT come from the germline V gene. The CDR3 region is CASTQRLREFEQYF. CDR3 nucleotides: TGTGCCAGCACCCAACGATTGCGGGAGTTCGAGCAGTACTTC.

This rearrangement joins TRBV6-4 to TRBJ2-1, with 7 bases identical to TRBD2. V dropped 0 bases and J dropped 2; count of bases not matched to a gene: 7. CDR1 MRHNA and CDR2 SNTAGT come from the germline V gene. This CDR3 spans 17 amino acids. The CDR3 DNA follows: TGTGCCAGCAGTGACTCCCCTAGCGGAGAACCCTACAATGAGCAGTTCTTC. Translating gives CASSDSPSGEPYNEQFF.

CDR3 loop: CASRQSGKWDTQYF. The CDR3 coding sequence is TGTGCCAGCAGGCAGAGCGGGAAGTGGGATACGCAGTATTTT. The chain joins TRBV25-1 to TRBJ2-3; 7 positions match TRBD2. Trimming cost V 6 bases and J 6 bases; bases outside gene matches: 9. The CDR3 has 14 residues. Germline CDR1 MGHDK, CDR2 SYGVNS.

This chain joins TRBV6-4 and TRBJ1-2; 7 bases align to TRBD1. The germline V gene has CDR1 MRHNA and CDR2 SNTAGT. V was pared by 0 bases and J by 0 bases, with 16 bases of the junction left unmatched. The CDR3 spans 20 residues. The CDR3 protein is CASSDSGTYRGDSANYGYTF. CDR3 nucleotides: TGTGCCAGCAGTGACTCGGGGACCTACAGGGGCGATAGCGCTAACTATGGCTACACCTTC.

The CDR3 is CASSLYGGASNQPQHF. The CDR3 bases are TGTGCCAGCAGTTTATACGGGGGGGCGAGCAATCAGCCCCAGCATTTT. The chain joins TRBV28 to TRBJ1-5; D might be TRBD1 (6 bases). Germline-derived CDR1 and CDR2 are MDHEN and SYDVKM. V shed 1 base and J shed 1 base, with 11 bases lying between them. The CDR3 sequence is 16 residues long.

The chain has TRBV30 and TRBJ1-2; the D gene is possibly TRBD1 (5 bases). From germline, CDR1 is GTSNPN and CDR2 SVGIG (reference sequence). This CDR3 has 15 residues. V lost 3 bases to trimming and J lost 8 bases, with 22 bases between them. This chain's CDR3 is CAWSRHSGGRTGYTF. CDR3 DNA sequence: TGTGCCTGGAGCCGACATTCGGGGGGTCGGACCGGCTACACCTTC. Full variable domain (remainder filled in from reference TRBV30 and TRBJ1-2): SQTIHQWPATLVQPVGSPLSLECTVEGTSNPNLYWYRQAAGRGLQLLFYSVGIGQISSEVPQNLSASRPQDRQFILSSKKLLLSDSGFYLCAWSRHSGGRTGYTFGSGTRLTVV.

The chain links TRBV18 to TRBJ2-1; D may be TRBD2 (5 bases). Germline V CDR1 and CDR2: KGHSH, LQKENI. This CDR3 has 17 residues. Trimming removed 1 base at V and 6 bases at J, with 19 bases between. CDR3 loop: CASSPRLGGAAFNEQFF. DNA of the CDR3: TGTGCCAGCTCACCACGACTCGGAGGTGCCGCGTTCAATGAGCAGTTCTTC. Based on the CDR3 plus reference TRBV18 and TRBJ2-1, the full variable domain is NAGVMQNPRHLVRRRGQEARLRCSPMKGHSHVYWYRQLPEEGLKFMVYLQKENIIDESGMPKERFSAEFPKEGPSILRIQQVVRGDSAAYFCASSPRLGGAAFNEQFFGPGTRLTVL.

This chain connects TRBV30 to TRBJ1-2; no definite D call. This CDR3 region has 12 residues. Trimming removed 0 bases at V and 7 bases at J, with 9 bases between. Germline V CDR1 and CDR2: GTSNPN, SVGIG (reference sequence). The CDR3 protein is CAWSVFHFGYTF. The DNA of the CDR3 is TGTGCCTGGAGTGTTTTTCATTTTGGCTACACCTTC.

V gene TRBV7-9 combines with J gene TRBJ1-2; D is possibly TRBD1 (5 bases). Germline CDR1 reads SEHNR; CDR2 reads FQNEAQ (reference sequence). This CDR3 contains 14 residues. The V end lost 1 base, the J end lost 6 bases, and 12 bases lay between the germline ends. The chain's CDR3 is CASSLVGRVNGYTF. The CDR3 nucleotides read TGTGCCAGCAGCTTAGTTGGCAGGGTGAATGGCTACACCTTC.

This clone turned up a few times. The rearrangement joins TRBV2 to TRBJ1-5; TRBD1 matches 8 bases. The germline CDR1 and CDR2 sequences are SNHLY and FYNNEI. The V and J ends lost 5 bases and 5 bases, in that order; junction bases with no gene match: 2. There are 13 residues in the CDR3. The chain's CDR3 is CASSKQGDQPQHF. CDR3 bases: TGTGCCAGCAGTAAACAGGGGGATCAGCCCCAGCATTTT.

This clone was seen more than once but under ten times. The chain employs TRBV10-3 and TRBJ1-4; the D gene is possibly TRBD1 (5 bases). Germline V gives CDR1 ENHRY, CDR2 SYGVKD. V lost 3 bases to trimming and J lost 2 bases, with 22 bases between them. The CDR3 is 19 residues long. The CDR3 is CAISDMGTGTSGTNEKLFF. The DNA of the CDR3 is TGTGCCATCAGTGATATGGGGACTGGGACCTCGGGGACTAATGAAAAACTGTTTTTT.

J is TRBJ1-1 and V is TRBV5-1; D might be TRBD1 (6 bases). Germline values: CDR1 SGHRS, CDR2 YFSETQ. Trimming took 0 bases from V and 3 from J, leaving 9 bases between them. CDR3 length equals 14 residues. The CDR3 sequence is CASSLGHRDTEAFF. CDR3 nucleotide sequence: TGCGCCAGCAGCTTGGGCCACAGGGACACTGAAGCTTTCTTT.

The gene calls are TRBV6-5 and TRBJ1-1; no clear D gene. The V end was cut by 5 bases, the J end by 1 base, with 8 bases between. CDR3 length equals 13 residues. Per the germline V gene, CDR1 is MNHEY and CDR2 is SVGAGI. CDR3 in DNA: TGTGCCAGCAGTAAGCTTACGAACACTGAAGCTTTCTTT. Encoded protein: CASSKLTNTEAFF.

This clone showed up just once. The genes are TRBV23-1 and TRBJ1-2; TRBD1 might be the D (5 bases). TRBV23-1 counts as an open reading frame of uncertain function. This CDR3 spans 16 amino acids. V was clipped by 4 bases and J by 0 bases, with 15 bases between them. The CDR3 loop is CASSPGGGQTNYGYTF. The CDR3 DNA reads as TGCGCCAGCAGTCCCGGGGGAGGGCAAACTAACTATGGCTACACCTTC.

This rearrangement joins TRBV4-1 to TRBJ2-7, with TRBD2 matching 10 bases. Looked up from germline, CDR1 is MGHRA and CDR2 is YSYEKL. There are 16 residues in the CDR3. J was trimmed by 4 bases and V by 0 bases; bases with no gene match: 6. The CDR3 nucleotides read TGCGCCAGCAGCCAAGATCCCTCTAGCGGGAGATACGAGCAGTACTTC. Translating it yields CASSQDPSSGRYEQYF.